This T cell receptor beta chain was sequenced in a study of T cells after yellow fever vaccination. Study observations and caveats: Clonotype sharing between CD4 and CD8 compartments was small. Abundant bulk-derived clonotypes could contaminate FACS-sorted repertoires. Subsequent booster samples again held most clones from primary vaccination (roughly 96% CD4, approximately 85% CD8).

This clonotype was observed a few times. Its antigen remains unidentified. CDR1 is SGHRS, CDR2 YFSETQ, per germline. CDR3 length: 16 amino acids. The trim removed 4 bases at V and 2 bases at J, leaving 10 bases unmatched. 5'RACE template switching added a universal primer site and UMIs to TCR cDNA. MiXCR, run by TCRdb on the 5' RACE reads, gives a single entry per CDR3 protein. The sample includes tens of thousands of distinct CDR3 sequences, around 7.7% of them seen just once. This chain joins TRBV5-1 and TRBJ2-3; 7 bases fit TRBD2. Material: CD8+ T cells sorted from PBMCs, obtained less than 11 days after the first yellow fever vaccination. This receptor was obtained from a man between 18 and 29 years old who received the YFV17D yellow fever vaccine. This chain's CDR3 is CASSLLESGVTDTQYF. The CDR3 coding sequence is TGCGCCAGCAGCCTCCTGGAGAGCGGGGTCACAGATACGCAGTATTTT. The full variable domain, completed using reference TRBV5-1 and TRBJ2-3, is KAGVTQTPRYLIKTRGQQVTLSCSPISGHRSVSWYQQTPGQGLQFLFEYFSETQRNKGNFPGRFSGRQFSNSRSEMNVSTLELGDSALYLCASSLLESGVTDTQYFGPGTRLTVL.